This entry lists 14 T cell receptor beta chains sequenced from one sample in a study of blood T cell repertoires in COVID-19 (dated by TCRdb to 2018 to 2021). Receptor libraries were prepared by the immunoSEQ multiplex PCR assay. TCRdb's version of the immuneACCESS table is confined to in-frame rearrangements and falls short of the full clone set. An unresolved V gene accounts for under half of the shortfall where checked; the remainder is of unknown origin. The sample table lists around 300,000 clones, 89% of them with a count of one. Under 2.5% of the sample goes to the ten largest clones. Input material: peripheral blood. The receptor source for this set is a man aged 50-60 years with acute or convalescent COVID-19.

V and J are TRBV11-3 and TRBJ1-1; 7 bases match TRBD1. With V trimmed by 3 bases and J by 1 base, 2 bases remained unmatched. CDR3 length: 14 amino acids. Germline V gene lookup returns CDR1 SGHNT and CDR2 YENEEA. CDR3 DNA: TGTGCCAGCAGCTTGACAGGGACGAACACTGAAGCTTTCTTT. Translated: CASSLTGTNTEAFF. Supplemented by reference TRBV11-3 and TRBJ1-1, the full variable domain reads EAGVVQSPRYKIIEKKQPVAFWCNPISGHNTLYWYLQNLGQGPELLIRYENEEAVDDSQLPKDRFSAERLKGVDSTLKIQPAELGDSAVYLCASSLTGTNTEAFFGQGTRLTVV.

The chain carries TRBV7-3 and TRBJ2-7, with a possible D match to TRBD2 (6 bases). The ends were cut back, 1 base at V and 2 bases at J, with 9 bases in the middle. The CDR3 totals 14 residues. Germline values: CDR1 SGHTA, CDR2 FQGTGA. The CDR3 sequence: CASSLMGGPYEQYF. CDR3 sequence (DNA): TGTGCCAGCAGCTTAATGGGGGGACCCTACGAGCAGTACTTC. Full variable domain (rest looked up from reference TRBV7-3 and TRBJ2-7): GAGVSQTPSNKVTEKGKYVELRCDPISGHTALYWYRQSLGQGPEFLIYFQGTGAADDSGLPNDRFFAVRPEGSVSTLKIQRTERGDSAVYLCASSLMGGPYEQYFGPGTRLTVT.

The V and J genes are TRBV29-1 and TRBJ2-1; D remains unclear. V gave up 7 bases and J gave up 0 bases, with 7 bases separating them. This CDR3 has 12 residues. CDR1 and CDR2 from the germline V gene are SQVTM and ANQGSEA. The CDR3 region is CSALSSYNEQFF. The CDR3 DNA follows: TGCAGCGCCTTGAGCTCCTACAATGAGCAGTTCTTC.

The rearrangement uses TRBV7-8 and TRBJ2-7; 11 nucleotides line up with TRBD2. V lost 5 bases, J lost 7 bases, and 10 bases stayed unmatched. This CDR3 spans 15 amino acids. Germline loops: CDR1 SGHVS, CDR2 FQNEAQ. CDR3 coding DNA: TGTGCCAGCAGCCTACTAGCGGGGGCCCCGGGGGAGCAGTACTTC. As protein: CASSLLAGAPGEQYF.

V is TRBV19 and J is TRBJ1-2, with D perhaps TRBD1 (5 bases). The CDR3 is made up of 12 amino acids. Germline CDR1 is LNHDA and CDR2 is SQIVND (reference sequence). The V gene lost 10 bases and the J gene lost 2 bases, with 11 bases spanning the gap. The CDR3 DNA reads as TGTGCCACCAGGAAGGGGAACTATGGCTACACCTTC. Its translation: CATRKGNYGYTF.

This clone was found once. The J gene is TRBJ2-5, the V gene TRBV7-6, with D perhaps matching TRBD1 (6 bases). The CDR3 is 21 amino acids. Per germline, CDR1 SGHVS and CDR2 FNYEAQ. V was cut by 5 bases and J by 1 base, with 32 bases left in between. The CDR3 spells CASSQRSGRGLSGLRQETQYF. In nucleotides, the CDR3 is TGTGCCAGCAGCCAACGGTCCGGCAGGGGTCTCTCTGGATTACGCCAAGAGACCCAGTACTTC.

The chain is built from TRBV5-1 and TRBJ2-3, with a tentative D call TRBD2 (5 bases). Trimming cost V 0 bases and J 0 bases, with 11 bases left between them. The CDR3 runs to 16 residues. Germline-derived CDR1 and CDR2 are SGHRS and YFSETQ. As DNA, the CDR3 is TGCGCCAGCAGCTTGGTTGGTGGGAGTAGCACAGATACGCAGTATTTT. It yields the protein CASSLVGGSSTDTQYF.

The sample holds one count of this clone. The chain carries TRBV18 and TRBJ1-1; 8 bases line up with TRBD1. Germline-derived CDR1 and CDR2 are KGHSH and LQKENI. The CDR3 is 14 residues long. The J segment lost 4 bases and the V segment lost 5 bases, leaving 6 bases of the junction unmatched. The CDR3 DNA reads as TGTGCCAGCTCATCCCTGGACAGGGCCACTGAAGCTTTCTTT. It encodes CASSSLDRATEAFF.

CDR3 residues: CASSPGRGAYEQYF. The CDR3 coding sequence is TGCGCCAGCAGCCCCGGGCGGGGGGCCTACGAGCAGTACTTC. V is TRBV5-1 and J is TRBJ2-7; 8 nucleotides align to TRBD2. Unmatched junction bases numbered 5, after V lost 4 bases and J lost 2 bases. This CDR3 contains 14 residues. Germline-derived CDR1 and CDR2 are SGHRS and YFSETQ. Complete variable domain (other parts from reference TRBV5-1 and TRBJ2-7): KAGVTQTPRYLIKTRGQQVTLSCSPISGHRSVSWYQQTPGQGLQFLFEYFSETQRNKGNFPGRFSGRQFSNSRSEMNVSTLELGDSALYLCASSPGRGAYEQYFGPGTRLTVT.

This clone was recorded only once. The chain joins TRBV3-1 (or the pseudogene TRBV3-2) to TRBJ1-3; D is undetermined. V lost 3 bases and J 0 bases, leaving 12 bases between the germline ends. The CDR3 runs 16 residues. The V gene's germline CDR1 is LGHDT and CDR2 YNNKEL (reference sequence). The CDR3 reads CASSQERVFSGNTIYF. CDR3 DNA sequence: TGTGCCAGCAGCCAGGAGCGCGTGTTCTCTGGAAACACCATATATTTT.

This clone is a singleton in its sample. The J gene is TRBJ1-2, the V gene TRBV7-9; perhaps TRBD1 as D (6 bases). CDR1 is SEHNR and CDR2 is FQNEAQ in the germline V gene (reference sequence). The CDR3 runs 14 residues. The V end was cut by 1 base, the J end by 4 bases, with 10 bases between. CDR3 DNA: TGTGCCAGCAGCTTAGGTACAGGGACCTATGGCTACACCTTC. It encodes CASSLGTGTYGYTF.

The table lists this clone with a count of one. CDR3 protein: CASSLGSHWGGSTDTQYF. CDR3 bases: TGTGCCAGCAGCTTAGGATCCCACTGGGGGGGGAGCACAGATACGCAGTATTTT. The rearrangement links TRBV13 to TRBJ2-3; 7 bases fit TRBD2. J was trimmed by 0 bases and V by 0 bases; bases with no gene match: 9. Germline CDR1 reads PRHDT; CDR2 reads FYEKMQ (reference sequence). The length of the CDR3 is 18 residues.

The CDR3 coding sequence is TGCGCCAGCAGAGAGGGACCGACAGGGTTGGACGAGCAGTACTTC. Protein: CASREGPTGLDEQYF. V gene TRBV10-2 combines with J gene TRBJ2-7, with TRBD1 matching 7 bases. The CDR3 is 15 amino acids. With V trimmed by 6 bases and J by 5 bases, 13 bases remained unmatched. CDR1 and CDR2 (germline): WSHSY, SAAADI.

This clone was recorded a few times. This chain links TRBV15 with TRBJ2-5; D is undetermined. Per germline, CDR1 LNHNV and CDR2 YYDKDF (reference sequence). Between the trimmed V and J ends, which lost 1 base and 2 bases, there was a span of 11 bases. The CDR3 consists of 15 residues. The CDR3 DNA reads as TGTGCCACCAGCAGAGGGCGGATTTTGCAAGAGACCCAGTACTTC. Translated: CATSRGRILQETQYF.